The 31 T cell receptor beta chains given below trace back to one sample, sequenced in a study of T-cell reconstitution after alpha-beta-depleted transplantation in children. The authors prepared the TCRbeta library with unique molecular identifiers. TCRdb re-analysed the PCR reads in MiXCR, keeping a single row per CDR3 protein. This table has 200,000 to 250,000 distinct CDR3 sequences, 6.5% to 9% appearing once. This sample comprised PBMCs, mostly from graft donor cells, obtained 180 days after TCRalphabeta/CD19-depleted stem cell transplant. The receptors originated from a male patient between 5 and 17 years old who had a stem cell transplant for acute lymphoblastic leukemia, so the T cells may come from the graft donor.

This clonotype was seen more than once but under ten times. The rearrangement uses TRBV13 and TRBJ2-1; D gene unclear. V was shortened by 5 bases and J by 1 base, with 9 bases between the two germline ends. This CDR3 is 14 amino acids long. Germline V gene sequence: CDR1 PRHDT, CDR2 FYEKMQ (reference sequence). The DNA of the CDR3 is TGTGCCAGCAGCCGAAGTAGGTCCTACAATGAGCAGTTCTTC. It encodes CASSRSRSYNEQFF.

This clonotype was counted ten times or more. CDR3 bases: TGTGCCACCAAGTTGTCGGGGTCGACTGAAGCTTTCTTT. Its translation is CATKLSGSTEAFF. This chain uses TRBV6-6 with TRBJ1-1; D ambiguous. V was cut by 10 bases and J by 5 bases, with 17 bases left in between. The CDR3 has 13 amino acids. The germline CDR1 and CDR2 sequences are MNHNY and SVGAGI (reference sequence).

This clonotype showed up many times. The chain uses TRBV6-2 or TRBV6-3 and TRBJ1-2, with D possibly matching TRBD1 (5 bases). Germline V lookup: CDR1 MNHEY, CDR2 SVGEGT. Trimming cost V 10 bases and J 3 bases, with 18 bases left between them. The length of the CDR3 is 14 residues. Here the CDR3 reads CATQRSGGDYGYTF. For the CDR3, the DNA is TGTGCCACCCAACGATCCGGGGGAGACTATGGCTACACCTTC.

The sample holds many counts of this clonotype. V and J are TRBV15 and TRBJ2-5; possibly TRBD1 for D (6 bases). The CDR3 sequence is 16 residues long. The germline V gene encodes CDR1 LNHNV and CDR2 YYDKDF (reference sequence). The ends were cut back, 4 bases at V and 0 bases at J, with 15 bases in the middle. Here the CDR3 DNA reads TGTGCCACCAGCAACGATCTGGGGGCCAACCAAGAGACCCAGTACTTC. Residues: CATSNDLGANQETQYF.

The gene calls are TRBV7-2 and TRBJ2-7, with a tentative D call TRBD2 (5 bases). CDR1 is SGHTA, CDR2 FQGNSA, per germline. Trimming removed 0 bases at V and 0 bases at J, with 18 bases between. This CDR3 has 18 amino acids. The chain's CDR3 is CASSLASIRASNSYEQYF. DNA of the CDR3: TGTGCCAGCAGCTTAGCGTCGATTCGTGCTAGCAACTCCTACGAGCAGTACTTC.

This clonotype was counted ten times or more. This chain uses TRBV20-1 with TRBJ2-3; TRBD2 might be the D (6 bases). Germline CDR1 reads DFQATT; CDR2 reads SNEGSKA (reference sequence). This CDR3 is 15 amino acids long. Trimming cost V 4 bases and J 3 bases, with 17 bases left between them. This CDR3 reads CSAILAGRQTDTQYF. The CDR3 DNA reads as TGCAGTGCTATTCTTGCCGGGAGACAGACAGATACGCAGTATTTT.

In this sample, this clonotype turned up many times. This chain joins TRBV20-1 and TRBJ2-1; D may be TRBD2 (6 bases). This CDR3 has 15 residues. The V end was cut by 2 bases, the J end by 0 bases, with 11 bases between. Germline V gene data show CDR1 as DFQATT and CDR2 as SNEGSKA (reference sequence). The chain's CDR3 is CSARIAASSYNEQFF. The CDR3 DNA sequence: TGCAGTGCTAGAATAGCGGCGAGCTCCTACAATGAGCAGTTCTTC.

This clonotype showed up many times. This chain uses TRBV5-5 with TRBJ1-1, with 8 positions matching TRBD1. Germline V gene data show CDR1 as SGHKS and CDR2 as YYEKEE (reference sequence). The CDR3 spans 17 residues. The ends lost 4 bases at V and 2 bases at J; junction bases unmatched: 13. The CDR3 loop is CASSRVGLGQGNTEAFF. The CDR3 nucleotides read TGTGCCAGCAGCCGAGTTGGGCTTGGACAGGGCAACACTGAAGCTTTCTTT.

There are many counts of this clonotype. The chain combines TRBV9 with TRBJ1-1; D is ambiguous. The CDR3 spans 14 residues. V lost 3 bases to trimming and J lost 1 base, with 10 bases between them. Looked up from germline, CDR1 is SGDLS and CDR2 is YYNGEE. CDR3 sequence (DNA): TGTGCCAGCAGCGCCTCGGACTGGAACACTGAAGCTTTCTTT. It specifies CASSASDWNTEAFF. Full variable domain (remainder filled in from reference TRBV9 and TRBJ1-1): DSGVTQTPKHLITATGQRVTLRCSPRSGDLSVYWYQQSLDQGLQFLIQYYNGEERAKGNILERFSAQQFPDLHSELNLSSLELGDSALYFCASSASDWNTEAFFGQGTRLTVV.

This clonotype was seen repeatedly, ten times or more. The J gene is TRBJ2-5, the V gene TRBV20-1, with D maybe TRBD2 (5 bases). The CDR3 spans 14 residues. Trimming left V 5 bases short and J 7 bases short, with 20 bases between. CDR1 is DFQATT, CDR2 SNEGSKA, per germline (reference sequence). Here the CDR3 reads CSAFGVPPAGTQYF. In nucleotides, the CDR3 is TGCAGTGCTTTCGGGGTCCCTCCGGCGGGGACCCAGTACTTC.

This clonotype appeared many times. This CDR3 reads CASSPGQPPRYTQYF. The CDR3 DNA reads as TGCGCCAGCAGCCCGGGACAGCCCCCGCGATATACGCAGTATTTT. The rearrangement joins TRBV5-1 to TRBJ2-3, with 7 nucleotides matching TRBD1. J gave up 7 bases and V 4 bases, and 12 bases lay outside the gene matches. The CDR3 totals 15 residues. Germline V gene lookup returns CDR1 SGHRS and CDR2 YFSETQ.

This clonotype was picked up a small number of times. The V call is TRBV19, the J call TRBJ2-3, with a tentative D call TRBD2 (7 bases). The germline V gene encodes CDR1 LNHDA and CDR2 SQIVND (reference sequence). The CDR3 consists of 13 residues. V was clipped by 3 bases and J by 6 bases, with 10 bases between them. The CDR3 region is CASSIGGPDTQYF. As DNA, the CDR3 is TGTGCCAGTAGTATCGGGGGGCCGGATACGCAGTATTTT.

This clonotype was seen at least ten times. CDR3 nucleotide sequence: TGTGCCAGCAGTTTTAGTGCGAACACTGAAGCTTTCTTT. It translates to CASSFSANTEAFF. This chain links TRBV12-3 or TRBV12-4 with TRBJ1-1; D call uncertain. V lost 3 bases to trimming and J lost 1 base, with 6 bases between them. The CDR3 runs 13 residues.

There are a few counts of this clonotype. This rearrangement joins TRBV19 to TRBJ1-1; D unclear. The germline V gene encodes CDR1 LNHDA and CDR2 SQIVND (reference sequence). This CDR3 has 13 residues. Trimming removed 7 bases from V and 5 bases from J, with 14 bases in between. CDR3 protein: CASTPQVGTEAFF. Written as DNA, the CDR3 is TGTGCCAGTACTCCCCAGGTGGGGACTGAAGCTTTCTTT.

As to this clonotype: Being one base from a much bigger clone, this may be a read error. J is TRBJ1-4 and V is TRBV12-3 or TRBV12-4; TRBD1 is a possible D gene (5 bases). V lost 6 bases to trimming and J lost 7 bases, with 15 bases between them. The CDR3 runs to 14 residues. CDR3 sequence: CASRGTRSGEKLFF. In DNA, the CDR3 is TGTGCCAGCAGGGGGACGAGGTCAGGTGAAAAACTGTTTTTT.

The rearrangement joins TRBV11-1 to TRBJ2-5; D ambiguous. CDR3 length: 13 residues. Trimming shortened V by 1 base and J by 6 bases, and 9 bases separated the two germline ends. Per germline, CDR1 SGHAT and CDR2 FQDESV (reference sequence). Here the CDR3 DNA reads TGTGCCAGCAGCTTAGAAAGGAGAAAGACCCAGTACTTC. It specifies CASSLERRKTQYF.

This clonotype was seen repeatedly, ten times or more. The V and J genes are TRBV12-3 or TRBV12-4 and TRBJ1-2, with 8 nucleotides matching TRBD1. J gave up 8 bases and V 6 bases, and 5 bases lay outside the gene matches. The CDR3 covers 12 residues. CDR3 sequence (DNA): TGTGCCAGCAGCCGGACAGGGAGCGGCTACACCTTC. Residues: CASSRTGSGYTF.

This clonotype was detected many times. V and J are TRBV6-2 or TRBV6-3 and TRBJ2-7; 12 nucleotides match TRBD2. CDR1 is MNHEY, CDR2 SVGEGT, per germline. The CDR3 is 17 residues long. With V trimmed by 2 bases and J by 4 bases, 9 bases remained unmatched. CDR3 bases: TGTGCCAGCAGTTACAGGTCTAGCGGGAGGGCCGGTTACGAGCAGTACTTC. Its translation: CASSYRSSGRAGYEQYF.

Many counts were recorded for this clonotype. The chain combines TRBV5-1 with TRBJ2-3; either TRBD1 or TRBD2 may fit D (6 bases each). The V end was cut by 3 bases, the J end by 4 bases, with 15 bases between. Germline CDR1 and CDR2: SGHRS and YFSETQ. The CDR3 covers 15 residues. The CDR3 DNA reads TGCGCCAGCAGCTACGGAGGGGGGAGCGCAGATACGCAGTATTTT. Translating gives CASSYGGGSADTQYF.

This clonotype was recorded many times. V is TRBV29-1 and J is TRBJ1-2; 9 bases are shared with TRBD1. With V trimmed by 6 bases and J by 6 bases, 5 bases remained unmatched. Germline values: CDR1 SQVTM, CDR2 ANQGSEA. This CDR3 region has 12 residues. Here the CDR3 reads CSVGTGLHGYTF. CDR3 bases: TGCAGCGTCGGGACAGGGCTTCATGGCTACACCTTC.

In this sample, this clonotype turned up once. The junction differs from germline at one of its ends, possibly a read error. V and J are TRBV4-1 and TRBJ2-3; tentative D call: TRBD1 (5 bases). The V gene's germline CDR1 is MGHRA and CDR2 YSYEKL. The CDR3 runs to 12 residues. CDR3 amino acids: CASGQGADTQYF. CDR3 in DNA: TGCGCCAGCGGCCAAGGGGCGGATACGCAGTATTTT.

This clonotype has at least ten counts. The chain links TRBV3-1 to TRBJ2-4; D is undetermined. Trimming removed 4 bases at V and 9 bases at J, with 16 bases between. The CDR3 is 14 amino acids. The germline V gene encodes CDR1 LGHDT and CDR2 YNNKEL (reference sequence). CDR3 sequence: CASSPTGRIGIQYF. DNA of the CDR3: TGTGCCAGCAGCCCTACCGGACGGATTGGCATTCAGTACTTC.

The chain couples TRBV18 to TRBJ2-1; TRBD2 agrees at 11 bases. V lost 2 bases, J lost 2 bases, and 2 bases stayed unmatched. The CDR3 runs to 16 residues. CDR1 and CDR2 (germline): KGHSH, LQKENI. The CDR3 loop reads CASSPIAGGPYNEQFF. The CDR3 DNA sequence: TGTGCCAGCTCACCAATAGCGGGAGGGCCCTACAATGAGCAGTTCTTC.

Worth noting for this clonotype: Just one base apart from a much larger clone, this may be a read error. The CDR3 DNA reads as TGTGCCAGCAGCCAAAGGGAGCAGACCCAGTACTTC. Translated, it gives CASSQREQTQYF. This sequence joins TRBV3-1 and TRBJ2-5; D perhaps matches TRBD2 (5 bases). Looked up from germline, CDR1 is LGHDT and CDR2 is YNNKEL (reference sequence). Trimming stripped 2 bases from V and 6 bases from J, with 7 bases between. The CDR3 runs 12 residues.

There are a few counts of this clonotype. A clone one base away is much larger, so this may be a read error. J is TRBJ2-2 and V is TRBV5-5; TRBD2 aligns across 9 bases. Unmatched junction bases numbered 3, after V lost 3 bases and J lost 6 bases. The CDR3 is 14 residues long. Germline CDR1 and CDR2: SGHKS and YYEKEE (reference sequence). The CDR3 loop is CASSSGTSSGELFF. CDR3 coding DNA: TGTGCCAGCAGCTCCGGGACTAGCTCCGGGGAGCTGTTTTTT.

Many counts were recorded for this clonotype. The rearrangement joins TRBV6-1 to TRBJ1-2; D ambiguous. The V end was cut by 6 bases, the J end by 6 bases, with 14 bases between. Germline CDR1 is MNHNS and CDR2 is SASEGT. CDR3 length: 13 residues. CDR3 coding DNA: TGTGCCAGCAGCGACGCCGTCATCCATGGCTACACCTTC. This codes for CASSDAVIHGYTF.

The sample holds many counts of this clonotype. Relative to the germline gene, one junction end is altered; a read error may explain this. Written as DNA, the CDR3 is TGTGCCATCAGTCCCGGACGCTTCGGGACCGGGGAGCTGTTTTTT. It yields the protein CAISPGRFGTGELFF. The J gene is TRBJ2-2, the V gene TRBV28; D remains ambiguous. CDR1 and CDR2 (germline): MDHEN, SYDVKM. There are 15 residues in the CDR3.

Concerning this clonotype itself: One end of the junction fails to match germline, which may point to a read error. The chain has TRBV3-1 and TRBJ2-7; 10 nucleotides agree with TRBD2. The germline V gene encodes CDR1 LGHDT and CDR2 YNNKEL (reference sequence). There are 16 residues in the CDR3. The CDR3 protein is CACSHLSGGAANEQYF. The CDR3 nucleotides read TGTGCCTGCAGCCACTTGAGCGGGGGGGCCGCGAACGAGCAGTACTTC.

There are many counts of this clonotype. The chain links TRBV6-5 to TRBJ1-1; unclear D gene. Germline V CDR1 and CDR2: MNHEY, SVGAGI. V lost 0 bases to trimming and J lost 5 bases, with 7 bases between them. CDR3 length: 13 amino acids. In nucleotides, the CDR3 is TGTGCCAGCAGTTACTCGAGGAATACTGAAGCTTTCTTT. Protein: CASSYSRNTEAFF.

This clonotype was counted many times. The chain has TRBV5-1 and TRBJ2-6; 8 bases line up with TRBD1. The CDR3 consists of 15 residues. The germline V gene has CDR1 SGHRS and CDR2 YFSETQ. V dropped 9 bases and J dropped 0; count of bases not matched to a gene: 5. For the CDR3, the DNA is TGCGCCACCTCGGACAGGGACTCTGGGGCCAACGTCCTGACTTTC. This translates into CATSDRDSGANVLTF. The full variable domain, completed using reference TRBV5-1 and TRBJ2-6, is KAGVTQTPRYLIKTRGQQVTLSCSPISGHRSVSWYQQTPGQGLQFLFEYFSETQRNKGNFPGRFSGRQFSNSRSEMNVSTLELGDSALYLCATSDRDSGANVLTFGAGSRLTVL.

The sample holds many counts of this clonotype. The chain recombines TRBV2 with TRBJ2-7; 7 positions match TRBD1. CDR1 and CDR2 from the germline V gene are SNHLY and FYNNEI. V lost 6 bases to trimming and J lost 0 bases; unmatched junction nucleotides: 5. The CDR3 has 14 residues. CDR3 nucleotide sequence: TGTGCCAGCAGACCGGACAGGCCCTCCTACGAGCAGTACTTC. This codes for CASRPDRPSYEQYF.